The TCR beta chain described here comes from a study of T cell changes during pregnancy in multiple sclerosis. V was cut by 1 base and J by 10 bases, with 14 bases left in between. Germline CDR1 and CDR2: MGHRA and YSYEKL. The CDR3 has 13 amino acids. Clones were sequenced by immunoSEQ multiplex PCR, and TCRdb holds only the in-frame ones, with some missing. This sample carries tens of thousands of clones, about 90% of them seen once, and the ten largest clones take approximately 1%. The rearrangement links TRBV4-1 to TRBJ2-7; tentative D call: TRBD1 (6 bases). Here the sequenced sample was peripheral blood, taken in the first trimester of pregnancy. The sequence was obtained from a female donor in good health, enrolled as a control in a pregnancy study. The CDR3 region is CASSQGTDRQQYF. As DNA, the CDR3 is TGCGCCAGCAGCCAAGGAACTGACAGGCAACAGTACTTC.